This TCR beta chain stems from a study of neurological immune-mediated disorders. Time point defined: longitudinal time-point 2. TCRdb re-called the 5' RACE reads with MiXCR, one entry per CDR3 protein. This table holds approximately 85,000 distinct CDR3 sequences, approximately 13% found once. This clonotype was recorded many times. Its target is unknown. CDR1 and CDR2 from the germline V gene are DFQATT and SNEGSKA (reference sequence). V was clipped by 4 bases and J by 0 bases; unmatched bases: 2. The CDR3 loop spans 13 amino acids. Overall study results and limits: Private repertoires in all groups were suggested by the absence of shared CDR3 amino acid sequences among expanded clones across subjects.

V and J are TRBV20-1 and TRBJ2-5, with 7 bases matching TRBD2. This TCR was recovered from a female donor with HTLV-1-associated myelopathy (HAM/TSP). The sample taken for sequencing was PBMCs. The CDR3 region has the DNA TGCAGTGCTACAGGGACTAACCAAGAGACCCAGTACTTC. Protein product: CSATGTNQETQYF.